What follows are 21 T cell receptor beta chains derived from one specimen sequenced in a study of early T cells in non-severe SARS-CoV-2 infection. From the 5' RACE reads, TCRdb called clonotypes with MiXCR, one entry per CDR3 protein. Here the sample spans about 92,000 distinct CDR3 sequences, around a sixth being singletons. Input material: whole blood. The receptors stem from an adult who was a healthcare worker with PCR-confirmed SARS-CoV-2 infection or an uninfected control (not recorded which).

This sequence joins TRBV7-6 and TRBJ2-1, with D perhaps TRBD1 (6 bases). The germline gives CDR1 SGHVS, CDR2 FNYEAQ. V was trimmed by 3 bases and J by 10 bases, leaving 16 bases between them. The CDR3 consists of 14 residues. The chain's CDR3 is CASSFRQGGQEQFF. Here the CDR3 DNA reads TGTGCCAGCAGCTTTCGACAAGGGGGTCAGGAGCAGTTCTTC.

The table lists this clonotype with a few counts. V usage is TRBV28 and J usage is TRBJ2-3; 14 bases align to TRBD2. Looked up from germline, CDR1 is MDHEN and CDR2 is SYDVKM. The V segment lost 3 bases and the J segment 1 base; nucleotides outside the gene matches: 0. The CDR3 sequence is 16 residues long. In DNA, the CDR3 is TGTGCCAGCAGTTTGACTAGCGGGAGGGGCACAGATACGCAGTATTTT. Translated: CASSLTSGRGTDTQYF.

This clonotype has more than one count but fewer than ten. The chain joins TRBV12-3 or TRBV12-4 to TRBJ1-3, with D hard to call. The CDR3 is 14 residues long. The V and J ends lost 5 bases and 1 base respectively, with 9 bases between them. CDR3 bases: TGTGCCAGCAGTATATCGAGTTCTGGAAACACCATATATTTT. Protein product: CASSISSSGNTIYF.

V usage is TRBV7-2 and J usage is TRBJ2-7; no firm D call. V gave up 3 bases and J gave up 5 bases, with 14 bases separating them. This CDR3 contains 14 residues. Per the germline V gene, CDR1 is SGHTA and CDR2 is FQGNSA. The CDR3 spells CASSFKAGGHEQYF. In DNA, the CDR3 is TGTGCCAGCAGCTTCAAGGCAGGTGGGCACGAGCAGTACTTC.

This clonotype appeared a few times. The chain joins TRBV6-6 to TRBJ1-5; D possibly corresponds to TRBD1 (6 bases). With 8 bases removed from V and 2 bases from J, the gap between germline ends came to 16 bases. Germline V gene sequence: CDR1 MNHNY, CDR2 SVGAGI (reference sequence). The CDR3 totals 15 residues. In DNA, the CDR3 is TGTGCCAGCGGGAATACAGGGTTTGGCAATCAGCCCCAGCATTTT. Translating it yields CASGNTGFGNQPQHF.

CDR3 nucleotides: TGTGCCAGCCGTCCGGGACCCTCGTATGGCTACACCTTC. Translating it yields CASRPGPSYGYTF. The chain employs TRBV28 and TRBJ1-2; D is possibly TRBD1 (5 bases). V was pared by 8 bases and J by 5 bases, with 15 bases between. The CDR3 is 13 residues long. Germline CDR1 MDHEN, CDR2 SYDVKM.

This clonotype was seen at least ten times. This chain connects TRBV28 to TRBJ2-5, with TRBD2 identical over 8 bases. Germline CDR1 and CDR2: MDHEN and SYDVKM. This CDR3 has 14 amino acids. V shed 4 bases and J 1 base; nucleotides not matched to a gene: 2. The CDR3 sequence is CASSSLAGQETQYF. CDR3 in DNA: TGTGCCAGCAGTTCCCTAGCGGGCCAAGAGACCCAGTACTTC.

The chain has TRBV3-1 and TRBJ1-2; a weak D match, TRBD1 (5 bases). The germline V gene has CDR1 LGHDT and CDR2 YNNKEL (reference sequence). V lost 0 bases, J lost 4 bases, and 12 bases lay in between. The CDR3 runs to 15 residues. The CDR3 reads CASSQETASSYGYTF. In DNA, the CDR3 is TGTGCCAGCAGCCAAGAGACAGCCTCCAGCTATGGCTACACCTTC.

The chain employs TRBV28 and TRBJ1-1; D call uncertain. V lost 4 bases and J 10 bases, leaving 13 bases between the germline ends. The CDR3 runs 12 residues. Germline V gene sequence: CDR1 MDHEN, CDR2 SYDVKM. CDR3 sequence: CASSSNALVAFF. The CDR3 DNA reads TGTGCCAGCAGTTCGAATGCCCTAGTAGCTTTCTTT.

This clonotype has at least ten counts. The chain joins TRBV3-1 to TRBJ2-7; D gene unclear. V dropped 0 bases and J dropped 4 bases, with 16 bases sitting between them. The CDR3 has 16 amino acids. Looked up from germline, CDR1 is LGHDT and CDR2 is YNNKEL (reference sequence). The CDR3 nucleotides read TGTGCCAGCAGCCAAGACGTATACAGTCCCCTATACGAGCAGTACTTC. Amino acid sequence: CASSQDVYSPLYEQYF.

The CDR3 nucleotides read TGTGCCAGCAGCCCCGGGGGAGGGTCCGCCTACGAGCAGTACTTC. This gives the protein CASSPGGGSAYEQYF. The chain uses TRBV27 and TRBJ2-7, with 7 bases lining up with TRBD2. Per the germline V gene, CDR1 is MNHEY and CDR2 is SMNVEV (reference sequence). This CDR3 comprises 15 residues. Trimming at V came to 6 bases and at J to 2 bases, leaving 10 bases not matched to a gene.

This clonotype came up a few times. The gene calls are TRBV28 and TRBJ2-7; TRBD1 matches 9 bases. CDR1 and CDR2 (germline): MDHEN, SYDVKM. CDR3 length: 15 residues. The trim removed 6 bases at V and 6 bases at J, leaving 12 bases unmatched. The CDR3 DNA sequence: TGTGCCAGCAGCCAAGCCGGGACAGGGTCCCGCGAGCAGTACTTC. Its translation: CASSQAGTGSREQYF. The entire variable domain, with the rest obtained from reference TRBV28 and TRBJ2-7, is as follows: DVKVTQSSRYLVKRTGEKVFLECVQDMDHENMFWYRQDPGLGLRLIYFSYDVKMKEKGDIPEGYSVSREKKERFSLILESASTNQTSMYLCASSQAGTGSREQYFGPGTRLTVT.

A few counts support this clonotype. The chain employs TRBV12-3 or TRBV12-4 and TRBJ2-4; D ambiguous. The CDR3 sequence is 14 residues long. Trimming left V 7 bases short and J 1 base short, with 11 bases between. The CDR3 region has the DNA TGTGCCAGCACACAGAATTCCGCCAAAAACATTCAGTACTTC. This gives the protein CASTQNSAKNIQYF.

J is TRBJ2-3 and V is TRBV28; 8 bases align to TRBD2. Germline assignment: CDR1 MDHEN and CDR2 SYDVKM. After removal of 5 bases from V and 5 bases from J, the junction contained 15 bases not matched to a gene. There are 17 residues in the CDR3. This CDR3 is CASSRELTGGPGDTQYF. CDR3 bases: TGTGCCAGCAGTCGGGAGCTGACGGGAGGGCCAGGAGATACGCAGTATTTT. The complete variable domain, with remaining parts taken from reference TRBV28 and TRBJ2-3, reads DVKVTQSSRYLVKRTGEKVFLECVQDMDHENMFWYRQDPGLGLRLIYFSYDVKMKEKGDIPEGYSVSREKKERFSLILESASTNQTSMYLCASSRELTGGPGDTQYFGPGTRLTVL.

This chain uses TRBV28 with TRBJ1-5, with D possibly TRBD1 on 5 matching bases. The V gene lost 2 bases and the J gene lost 4 bases, with 12 bases spanning the gap. The CDR3 contains 15 residues. CDR1 and CDR2 (germline): MDHEN, SYDVKM. This CDR3 reads CASSLGGTANQPQHF. The CDR3 DNA is TGTGCCAGCAGTTTAGGCGGGACGGCTAATCAGCCCCAGCATTTT.

V is TRBV24-1 and J is TRBJ2-2, with D perhaps TRBD1 (5 bases). The CDR3 has 14 residues. The V end lost 0 bases, the J end lost 5 bases, and 6 bases lay between the germline ends. Germline V gene lookup returns CDR1 KGHDR and CDR2 SFDVKD. The CDR3: CATSDLAGTGELFF. For the CDR3, the DNA is TGTGCCACCAGTGATTTGGCAGGGACCGGGGAGCTGTTTTTT.

V usage is TRBV12-2 and J usage is TRBJ1-1; the listed D gene, TRBD1, was not tested against the DNA. TRBV12-2 is given as a pseudogene. CDR3 length: 17 amino acids. The CDR3 coding sequence is TGTGCAAGTCGCTTAATCACGGAGGCAGGGAGGAACACTGAAGCTTTCTTT. This gives the protein CASRLITEAGRNTEAFF.

The chain has TRBV18 and TRBJ1-2; a possible D gene is TRBD1 (6 bases). Trimming removed 4 bases at V and 4 bases at J, with 22 bases between. The CDR3 has 17 amino acids. Germline V gene sequence: CDR1 KGHSH, CDR2 LQKENI. Here the CDR3 DNA reads TGTGCCAGCTCACTGTTTACTACAGGGAGATCAAGCTATGGCTACACCTTC. Protein: CASSLFTTGRSSYGYTF.

The genes are TRBV2 and TRBJ2-3, with TRBD2 matching 10 bases. There are 15 residues in the CDR3. Trimming cost V 6 bases and J 1 base; bases outside gene matches: 4. From germline, CDR1 is SNHLY and CDR2 FYNNEI. This CDR3 reads CASRGLASGTDTQYF. In DNA, the CDR3 is TGTGCCAGCAGGGGACTAGCGTCTGGCACAGATACGCAGTATTTT.

In its sample, this clonotype was seen a few times. The V and J genes are TRBV4-2 and TRBJ2-5; 8 bases line up with TRBD2. V shed 1 base and J 1 base; nucleotides not matched to a gene: 5. This CDR3 comprises 16 residues. The V gene's germline CDR1 is LGHNA and CDR2 YNFKEQ. This CDR3 reads CASSQVVAGSQETQYF. DNA for the CDR3: TGTGCCAGCAGCCAAGTGGTAGCGGGGTCCCAAGAGACCCAGTACTTC.

This clonotype has at least ten counts. V and J are TRBV20-1 and TRBJ2-7, with TRBD1 as a possible D gene (5 bases). This CDR3 is built from 15 residues. The germline CDR1 and CDR2 sequences are DFQATT and SNEGSKA (reference sequence). V dropped 1 base and J dropped 3 bases, with 16 bases sitting between them. CDR3 in amino acids: CSARAVTVNLYEQYF. CDR3 in DNA: TGCAGTGCTAGAGCAGTGACAGTAAATCTCTACGAGCAGTACTTC.